This T cell receptor (beta chain) was recorded in a study of cytomegalovirus exposure and HLA in healthy donors (TCRdb year 2017). Describing the broader study: A later analysis indicated that the 90 to 150 validation repertoires were generated on the platform also employed for the roughly 720 repertoires of the first cohort. A separate validation cohort of 90 to 150 different subjects was used in addition to the approximately 610-subject first cohort. The study combined high-throughput TCR immunosequencing, statistical association of individual TCRs with disease status, and machine learning to predict cytomegalovirus infection status. The study aimed to test whether cataloging public T cell receptors could reveal signatures of past pathogen exposure.

Separate from the approximately 700-subject first cohort, the validation cohort of 120 subjects was the group to which the donors belonged. Here is what the overall study found, with its caveats: Most TCR sequences were seen in very few donors, while some public TCRs were found in many individuals. According to the authors, the approach could potentially be generalized to other disease states and immunological phenotypes. In the study, around 150 TCR beta chains were listed as associated with cytomegalovirus. In a later analysis, TCRs clustered in the first cohort were found to also tend to co-occur in the roughly 120 validation repertoires, with approximately 93% of cluster scores above 0. A few of the identified cytomegalovirus-associated TCR beta chains were confirmed in vitro to be specific for cytomegalovirus antigens. The classifier was reported to diagnose cytomegalovirus status with high specificity and sensitivity in both the original and validation cohorts. The validation cohort had no HLA typing available for a later analysis, so co-occurrence within that cohort was assessed over all 120 or so repertoires.

Libraries were constructed by the immunoSEQ multiplex PCR assay. The original pipeline was this. To diagnose cytomegalovirus status from the catalog of TCR beta chain sequences, a statistical classification framework was built. Not all clones reach the TCRdb copy of this immuneACCESS table, which keeps in-frame sequences only. Checked studies attribute under half of the gap to unresolved V genes and leave the rest unexplained. Clone size and V and J calls were adopted from that table, with D and trimming inferred from the DNA. A total of under 150,000 clones appear in this sample, about 90% of them only once. Of the sample, approximately 2% is held by the ten largest clones. Remarks on this clone: No cognate antigen has been identified for it. No base quality information exists; no much larger clone differs at one position.

The CDR3 contains 18 residues, cysteine and phenylalanine counted. Just CDR3 DNA is preserved here, 54 bases in frame from base 1. CDR1 and CDR2, per the germline V gene, are SGHVS and FQNEAQ. V drops 5 bases and J drops 4 bases, leaving 24 bases in between. Material for sequencing was PBMCs. This chain joins TRBV7-8 to TRBJ1-5; tentative D gene TRBD1, with 6 bases matching. This TCR was sampled from a woman younger than 35 in good health and CMV-seronegative. This receptor has the CDR3 CASSVQKRQAWGNQPQHF. The sequence in DNA is TGTGCCAGCAGCGTCCAGAAACGACAGGCCTGGGGGAATCAGCCCCAGCATTTT.